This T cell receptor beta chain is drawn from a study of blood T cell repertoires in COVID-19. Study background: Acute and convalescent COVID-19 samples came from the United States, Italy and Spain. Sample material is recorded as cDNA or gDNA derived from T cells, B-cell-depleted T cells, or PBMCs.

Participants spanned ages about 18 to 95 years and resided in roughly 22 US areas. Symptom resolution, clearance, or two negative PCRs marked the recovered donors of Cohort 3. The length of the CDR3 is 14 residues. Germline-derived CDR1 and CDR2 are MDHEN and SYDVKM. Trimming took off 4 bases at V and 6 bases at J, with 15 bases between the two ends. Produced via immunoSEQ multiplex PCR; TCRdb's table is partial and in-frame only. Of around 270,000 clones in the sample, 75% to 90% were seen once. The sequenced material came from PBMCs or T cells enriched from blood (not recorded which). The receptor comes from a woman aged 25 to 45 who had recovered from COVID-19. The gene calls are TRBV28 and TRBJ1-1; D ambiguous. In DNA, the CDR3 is TGTGCCAGCAGTTATCGGAGGCTAGTACCTGAAGCTTTCTTT. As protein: CASSYRRLVPEAFF.